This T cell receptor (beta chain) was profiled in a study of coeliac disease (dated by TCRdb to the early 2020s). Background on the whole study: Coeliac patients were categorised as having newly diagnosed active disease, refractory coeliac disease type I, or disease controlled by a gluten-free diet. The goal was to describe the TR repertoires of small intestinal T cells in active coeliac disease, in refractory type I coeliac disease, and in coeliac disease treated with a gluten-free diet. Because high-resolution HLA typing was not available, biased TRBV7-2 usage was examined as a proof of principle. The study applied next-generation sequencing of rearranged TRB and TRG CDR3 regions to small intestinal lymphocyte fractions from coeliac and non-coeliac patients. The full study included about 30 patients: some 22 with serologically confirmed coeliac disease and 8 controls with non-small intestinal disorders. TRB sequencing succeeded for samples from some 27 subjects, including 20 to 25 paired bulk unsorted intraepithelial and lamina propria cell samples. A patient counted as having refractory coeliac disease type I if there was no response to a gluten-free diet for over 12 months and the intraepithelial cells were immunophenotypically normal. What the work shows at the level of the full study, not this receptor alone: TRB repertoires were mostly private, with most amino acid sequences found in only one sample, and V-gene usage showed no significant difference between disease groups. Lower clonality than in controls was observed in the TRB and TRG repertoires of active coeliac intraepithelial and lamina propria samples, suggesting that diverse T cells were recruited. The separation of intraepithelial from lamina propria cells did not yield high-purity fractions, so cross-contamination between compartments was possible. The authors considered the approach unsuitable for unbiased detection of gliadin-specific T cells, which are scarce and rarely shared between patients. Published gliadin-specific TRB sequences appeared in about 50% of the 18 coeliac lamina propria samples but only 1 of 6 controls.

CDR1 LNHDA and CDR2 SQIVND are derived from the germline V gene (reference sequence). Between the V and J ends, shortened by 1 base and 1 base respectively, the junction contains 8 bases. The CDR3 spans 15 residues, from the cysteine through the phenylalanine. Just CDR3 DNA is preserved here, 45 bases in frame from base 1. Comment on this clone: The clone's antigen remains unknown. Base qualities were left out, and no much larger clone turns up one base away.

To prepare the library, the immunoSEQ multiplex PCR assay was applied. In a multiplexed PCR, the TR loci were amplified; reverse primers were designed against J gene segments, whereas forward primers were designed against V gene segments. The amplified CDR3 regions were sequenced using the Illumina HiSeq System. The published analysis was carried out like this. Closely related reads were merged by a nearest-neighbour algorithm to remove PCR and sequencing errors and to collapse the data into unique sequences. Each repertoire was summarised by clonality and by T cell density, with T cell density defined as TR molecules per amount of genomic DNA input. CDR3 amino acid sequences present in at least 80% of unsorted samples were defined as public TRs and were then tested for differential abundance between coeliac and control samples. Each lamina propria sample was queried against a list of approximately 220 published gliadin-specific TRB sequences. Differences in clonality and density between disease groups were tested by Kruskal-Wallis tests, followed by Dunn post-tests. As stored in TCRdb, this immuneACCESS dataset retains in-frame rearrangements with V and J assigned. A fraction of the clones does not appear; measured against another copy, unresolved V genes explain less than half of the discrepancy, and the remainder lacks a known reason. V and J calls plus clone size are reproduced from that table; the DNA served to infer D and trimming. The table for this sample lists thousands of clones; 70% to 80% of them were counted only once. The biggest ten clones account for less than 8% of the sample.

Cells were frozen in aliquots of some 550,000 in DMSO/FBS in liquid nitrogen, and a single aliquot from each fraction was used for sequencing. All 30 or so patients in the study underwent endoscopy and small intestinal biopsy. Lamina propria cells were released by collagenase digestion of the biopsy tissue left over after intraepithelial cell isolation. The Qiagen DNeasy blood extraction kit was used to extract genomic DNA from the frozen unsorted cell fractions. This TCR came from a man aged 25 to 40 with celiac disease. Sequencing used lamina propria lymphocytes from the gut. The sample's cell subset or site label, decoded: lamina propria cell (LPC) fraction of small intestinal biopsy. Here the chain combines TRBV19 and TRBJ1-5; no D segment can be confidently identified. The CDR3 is CASSIVGGSNQPQHF. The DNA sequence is TGTGCCAGTAGTATAGTGGGAGGGAGCAATCAGCCCCAGCATTTT. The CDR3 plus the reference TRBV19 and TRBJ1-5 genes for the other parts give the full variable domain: DGGITQSPKYLFRKEGQNVTLSCEQNLNHDAMYWYRQDPGQGLRLIYYSQIVNDFQKGDIAEGYSVSREKKESFPLTVTSAQKNPTAFYLCASSIVGGSNQPQHFGDGTRLSIL.